Below, one T cell receptor (beta chain) is given with its context. Its antigen is not identified. This record belongs to a study of a mutant IDH1 vaccine in newly diagnosed glioma. Background on the study: Treated patients had a mean age of 40.4 years and a sex split that was around 62% male and around 38% female.

V lost 2 bases and J 14 bases, leaving 16 bases between the germline ends. Germline V lookup: CDR1 GTSNPN, CDR2 SVGIG (reference sequence). The CDR3 consists of 13 residues. Time point: week 5, during vaccination. The vaccine gave 300 ug of a 20-mer mutant IDH1 peptide subcutaneously per dose. The protocol was immunoSEQ multiplex PCR, while the TCRdb copy is restricted to in-frame clones and leaves out a portion. The sample lists some 51,000 clones, more than 70% occurring once. Material: PBMCs, obtained from a glioma patient whose treatment included an IDH1 peptide vaccine. The V and J genes are TRBV30 and TRBJ1-6; D remains unclear. The source of this sequence is a man between 50 and 59 years old with glioma. Here the CDR3 DNA reads TGTGCCTGGAGTACTGTTACGGGCGCCACCCTCCACTTT. Translated, it gives CAWSTVTGATLHF.